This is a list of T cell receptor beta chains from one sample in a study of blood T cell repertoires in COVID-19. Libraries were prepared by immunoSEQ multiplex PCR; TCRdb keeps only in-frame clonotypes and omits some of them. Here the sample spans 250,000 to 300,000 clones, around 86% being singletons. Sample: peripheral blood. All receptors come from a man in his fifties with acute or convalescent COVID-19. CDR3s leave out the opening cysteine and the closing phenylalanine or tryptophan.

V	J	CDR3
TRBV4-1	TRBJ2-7	ASSQPLAGGTYEQY
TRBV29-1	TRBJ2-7	SVVGLAGIYEQY
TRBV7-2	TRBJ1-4	ASSPGTTTNEKLF
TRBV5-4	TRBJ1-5	ASSVDRGLNQPQH
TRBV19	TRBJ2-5	ASSIRSSGGLETQY
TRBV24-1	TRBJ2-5	ATSGGGVRETQY
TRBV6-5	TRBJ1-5	ASRGGDQPQH
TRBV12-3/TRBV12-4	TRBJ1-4	ASSLALNEKLF
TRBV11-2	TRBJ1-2	ASSPTDRAYGYT
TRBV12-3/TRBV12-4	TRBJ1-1	ASSLTTGLQAF
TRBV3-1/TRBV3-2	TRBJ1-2	ASSQTDRGYGYT
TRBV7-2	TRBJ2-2	ASTPRGQPNTGELF
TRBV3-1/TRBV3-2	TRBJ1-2	ASSWTGGNYGYT
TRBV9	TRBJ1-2	ASSAPDGGDGYT
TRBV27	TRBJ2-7	ASSLFGRGAYEQY
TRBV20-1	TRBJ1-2	SASSTGHIGYT
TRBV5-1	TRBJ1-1	ASRSGKDTEAF
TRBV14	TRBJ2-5	ASSQTGSVETQY
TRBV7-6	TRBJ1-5	ASSLRQGSDQPQH
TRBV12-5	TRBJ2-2	ASGLVNTRTGELF
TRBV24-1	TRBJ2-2	ATSDPATSGASNTGELF
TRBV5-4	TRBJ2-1	ASSAGTSPSNEQF
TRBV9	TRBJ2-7	ASSVGLDNYEQY
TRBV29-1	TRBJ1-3	SVEGGTFGNTIY
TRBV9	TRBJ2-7	ASSNREGIDEQY
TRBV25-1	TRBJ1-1	ASRATDRLVTEAF